This TCR beta chain is from a study of T-cell memory formation after mild COVID-19. TCRdb ran MiXCR on the 5' RACE reads and lists one entry per CDR3 protein. This sample carries 180,000 or so distinct CDR3 sequences, 11% of them seen once, and the ten largest clones take less than 4%. This clonotype was picked up many times. From germline, CDR1 is DFQATT and CDR2 SNEGSKA (reference sequence). Trimming shortened V by 8 bases and J by 4 bases, and 15 bases separated the two germline ends. There are 13 residues in the CDR3. The rearrangement joins TRBV20-1 to TRBJ1-5, with D perhaps matching TRBD1 (6 bases). The sequenced material came from PBMCs or a T cell subset sorted from them (not recorded which). This sequence originates from a man aged 18 to 29 who had mild COVID-19 (a few samples of this study predate the infection). Cell type and time point are not known. CDR3 protein: CSRSQGSNQPQHF. CDR3 sequence (DNA): TGCAGTCGATCACAGGGTTCAAATCAGCCCCAGCATTTT.